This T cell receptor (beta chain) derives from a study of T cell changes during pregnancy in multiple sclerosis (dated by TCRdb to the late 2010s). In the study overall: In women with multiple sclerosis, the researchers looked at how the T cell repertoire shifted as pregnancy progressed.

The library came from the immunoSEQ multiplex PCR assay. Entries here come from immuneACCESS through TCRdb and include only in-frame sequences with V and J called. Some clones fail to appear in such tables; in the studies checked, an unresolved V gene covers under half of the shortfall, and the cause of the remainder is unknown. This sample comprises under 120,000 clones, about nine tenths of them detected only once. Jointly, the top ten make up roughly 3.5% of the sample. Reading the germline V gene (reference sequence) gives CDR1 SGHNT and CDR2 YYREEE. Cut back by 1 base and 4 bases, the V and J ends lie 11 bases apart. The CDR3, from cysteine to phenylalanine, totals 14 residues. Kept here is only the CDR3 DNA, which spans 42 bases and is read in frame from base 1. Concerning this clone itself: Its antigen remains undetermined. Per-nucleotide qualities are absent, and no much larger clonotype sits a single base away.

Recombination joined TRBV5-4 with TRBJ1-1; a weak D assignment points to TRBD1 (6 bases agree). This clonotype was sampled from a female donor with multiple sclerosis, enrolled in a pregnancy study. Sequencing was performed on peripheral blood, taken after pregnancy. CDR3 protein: CASSLTGGATEAFF. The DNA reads TGTGCCAGCAGCTTGACGGGGGGGGCCACTGAAGCTTTCTTT.